The rows below give T cell receptor beta chains drawn from one sample of a study of PD-1 blockade in classical Hodgkin lymphoma. Clones were sequenced by immunoSEQ multiplex PCR, and TCRdb holds only the in-frame ones, with some missing. The sample consists of about 24,000 clones, 60% to 80% of them appearing once. Source: peripheral blood mononuclear cells (PBMCs), taken at baseline. These receptors all stem from a human donor with classical Hodgkin lymphoma. The CDR3 runs from the conserved cysteine through the conserved F or W.

J gene,V gene,CDR3 protein
TRBJ1-2,TRBV10-3,CAISDGGYYGYTF
TRBJ2-2,TRBV5-8,CASTLWPEGSGELFF
TRBJ2-7,TRBV30,CAWSVSRGAYEQYF
TRBJ1-1,TRBV7-9,CASSFDDPLVTEAFF
TRBJ2-7,TRBV4-3,CASSQFHGPYEQYF
TRBJ2-7,TRBV7-3,CASSLTGRGGGSYEQYF
TRBJ2-2,TRBV5-4,CASSLGTGAANTGELFF
TRBJ1-2,TRBV30,CAWRGRDYGYTF
TRBJ1-2,TRBV7-6,CASSPSSTGLGGYTF
TRBJ1-1,TRBV29-1,CSVVAGNREAFF
TRBJ2-7,TRBV2,CASSDRPEQYF
TRBJ2-2,TRBV15,CATEAGDTGELFF
TRBJ2-5,TRBV19,CASSIEFTQETQYF
TRBJ1-1,TRBV19,CASSATAGPEAFF
TRBJ1-4,TRBV6-5,CASSYFGGSNEKLFF
TRBJ2-2,TRBV5-1,CASSFIAGGTLTGELFF
TRBJ2-1,TRBV9,CASSGKTGLAGNEQFF
TRBJ1-1,TRBV6-5,CASSYLSQPLNTEAFF
TRBJ1-6,TRBV30,CAWSPQRRAVGSPLHF
TRBJ2-7,TRBV7-8,CASSLGAGSSYEQYF
TRBJ2-7,TRBV5-8,CASSFQGAAYEQYF
TRBJ2-3,TRBV10-3,CAIKGEGTDTQYF
TRBJ2-7,TRBV7-2,CASSFGTGDGEQYF
TRBJ2-1,TRBV11-2,CASSPQVSGFYNEQFF
TRBJ1-1,TRBV6-6,CASIPAGNTEAFF
TRBJ2-7,TRBV5-1,CASSPDINSYEQYF
TRBJ2-5,TRBV11-2,CASSLDIGYETQYF
TRBJ1-1,TRBV30,CARSRGGTEAFF
TRBJ2-7,TRBV6-6,CASSYEGDEQYF
TRBJ2-2,TRBV19,CASSADRESGELFF
TRBJ2-3,TRBV7-8,CASSSSTDTQYF
TRBJ2-3,TRBV7-9,CASSPYSPSGDADTQYF
TRBJ2-7,TRBV6-1,CASKRGGTAVDGQYF
TRBJ1-2,TRBV19,CASSLYRVNYGYTF
TRBJ1-2,TRBV4-1,CASSQIGAGGYTF
TRBJ1-2,TRBV19,CASSVSRYGYTF